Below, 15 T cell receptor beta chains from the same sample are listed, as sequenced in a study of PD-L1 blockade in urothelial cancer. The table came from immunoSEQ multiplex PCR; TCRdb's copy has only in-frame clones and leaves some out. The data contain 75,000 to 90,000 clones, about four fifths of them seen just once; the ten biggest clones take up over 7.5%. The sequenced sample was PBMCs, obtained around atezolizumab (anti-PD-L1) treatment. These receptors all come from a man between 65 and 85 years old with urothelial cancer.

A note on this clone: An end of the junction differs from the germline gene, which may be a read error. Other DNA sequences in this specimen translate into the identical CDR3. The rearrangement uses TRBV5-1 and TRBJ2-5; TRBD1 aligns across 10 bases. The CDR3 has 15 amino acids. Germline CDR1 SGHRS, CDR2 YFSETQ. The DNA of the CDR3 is TGCGCCAGCAGCTCGGGACAGGGGTTACAGGAGACCCAATACTTC. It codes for CASSSGQGLQETQYF.

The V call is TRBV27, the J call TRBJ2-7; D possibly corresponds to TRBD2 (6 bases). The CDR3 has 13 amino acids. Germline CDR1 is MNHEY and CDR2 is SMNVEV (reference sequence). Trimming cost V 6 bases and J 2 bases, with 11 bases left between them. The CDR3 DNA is TGTGCCAGCAGGGCCGGGGGTACCTACGAGCAGTACTTC. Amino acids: CASRAGGTYEQYF.

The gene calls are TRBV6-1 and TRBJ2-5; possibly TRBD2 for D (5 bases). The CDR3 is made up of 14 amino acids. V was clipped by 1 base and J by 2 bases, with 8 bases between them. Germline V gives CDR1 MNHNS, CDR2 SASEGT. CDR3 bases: TGTGCCAGCAGTGAAGGGACTTATCAAGAGACCCAGTACTTC. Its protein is CASSEGTYQETQYF.

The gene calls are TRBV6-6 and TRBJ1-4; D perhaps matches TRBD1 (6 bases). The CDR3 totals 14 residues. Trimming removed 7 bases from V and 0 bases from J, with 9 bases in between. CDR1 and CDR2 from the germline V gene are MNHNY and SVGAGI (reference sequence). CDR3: CASKDSATNEKLFF. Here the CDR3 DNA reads TGTGCCAGCAAGGACAGTGCAACTAATGAAAAACTGTTTTTT.

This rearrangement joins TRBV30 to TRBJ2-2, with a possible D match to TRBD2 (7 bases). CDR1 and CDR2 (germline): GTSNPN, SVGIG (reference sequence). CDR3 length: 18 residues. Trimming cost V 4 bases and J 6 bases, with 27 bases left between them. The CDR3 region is CAWKAGVRGAFKSGELFF. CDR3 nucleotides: TGTGCCTGGAAAGCCGGTGTTCGGGGGGCGTTTAAGTCCGGGGAGCTGTTTTTT.

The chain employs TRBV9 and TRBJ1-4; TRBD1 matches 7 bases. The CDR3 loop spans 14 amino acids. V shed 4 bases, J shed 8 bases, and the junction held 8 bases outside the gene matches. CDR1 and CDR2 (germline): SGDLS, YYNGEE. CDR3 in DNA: TGTGCCAGCAGCACCGGGACAGTTGGGGAAAAACTGTTTTTT. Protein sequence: CASSTGTVGEKLFF.

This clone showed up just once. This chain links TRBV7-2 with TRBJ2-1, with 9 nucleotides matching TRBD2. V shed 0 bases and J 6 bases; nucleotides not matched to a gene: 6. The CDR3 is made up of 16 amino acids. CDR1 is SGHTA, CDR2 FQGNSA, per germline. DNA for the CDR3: TGTGCCAGCAGCTTAGCGGGCGGGGGGGCAGGCAATGAGCAGTTCTTC. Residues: CASSLAGGGAGNEQFF.

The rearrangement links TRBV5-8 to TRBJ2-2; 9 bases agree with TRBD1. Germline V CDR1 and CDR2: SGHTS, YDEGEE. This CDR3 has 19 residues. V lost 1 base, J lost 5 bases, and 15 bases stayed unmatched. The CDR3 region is CASSLRRTGTGIITGELFF. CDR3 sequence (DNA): TGTGCCAGCAGCTTGAGGCGGACCGGGACAGGGATAATAACCGGGGAGCTGTTTTTT.

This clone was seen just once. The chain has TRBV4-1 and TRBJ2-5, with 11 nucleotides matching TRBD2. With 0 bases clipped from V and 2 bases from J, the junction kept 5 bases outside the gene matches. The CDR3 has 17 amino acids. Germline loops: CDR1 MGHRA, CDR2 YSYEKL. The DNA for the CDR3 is TGCGCCAGCAGCCAAGACCCTAGCGGGGGGCTGCAAGAGACCCAGTACTTC. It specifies CASSQDPSGGLQETQYF.

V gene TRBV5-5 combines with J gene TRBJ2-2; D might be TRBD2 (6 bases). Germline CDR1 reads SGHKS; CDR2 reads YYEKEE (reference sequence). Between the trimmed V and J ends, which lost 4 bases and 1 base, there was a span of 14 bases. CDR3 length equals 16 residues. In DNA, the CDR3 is TGTGCCAGCAGCATACTCATGGGAGGGAACACCGGGGAGCTGTTTTTT. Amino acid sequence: CASSILMGGNTGELFF.

CDR3 nucleotide sequence: TGTGCCAGCAGCCCCCCAGGGTTTTGGAGAGCTTTCTTT. This codes for CASSPPGFWRAFF. V and J are TRBV11-2 and TRBJ1-1, with a possible D match to TRBD1 (5 bases). Trimming took 5 bases from V and 10 from J, leaving 17 bases between them. In germline, CDR1 is SGHAT, CDR2 FQNNGV. This CDR3 spans 13 amino acids.

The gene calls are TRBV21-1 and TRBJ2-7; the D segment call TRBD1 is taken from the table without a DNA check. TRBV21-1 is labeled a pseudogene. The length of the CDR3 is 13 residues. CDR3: CASSKGQTYEQYF. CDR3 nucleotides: TGTGCCAGCAGCAAAGGACAGACCTACGAGCAGTACTTC.

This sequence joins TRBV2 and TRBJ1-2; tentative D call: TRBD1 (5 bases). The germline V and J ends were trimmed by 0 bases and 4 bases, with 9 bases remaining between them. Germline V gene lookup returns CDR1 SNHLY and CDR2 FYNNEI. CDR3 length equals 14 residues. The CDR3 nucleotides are TGTGCCAGCAGTGAAGCACAGGATTCCTATGGCTACACCTTC. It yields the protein CASSEAQDSYGYTF.

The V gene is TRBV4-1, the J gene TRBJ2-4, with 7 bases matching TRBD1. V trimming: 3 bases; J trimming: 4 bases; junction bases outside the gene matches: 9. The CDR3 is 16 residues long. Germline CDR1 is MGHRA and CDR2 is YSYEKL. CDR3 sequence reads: CASSHDNRGRKNIQYF. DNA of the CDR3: TGCGCCAGCAGCCACGATAACAGGGGCAGGAAAAACATTCAGTACTTC.

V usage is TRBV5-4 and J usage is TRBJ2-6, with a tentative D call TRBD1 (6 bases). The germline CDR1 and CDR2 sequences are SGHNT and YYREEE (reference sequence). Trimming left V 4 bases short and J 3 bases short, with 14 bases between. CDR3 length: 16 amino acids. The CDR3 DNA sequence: TGTGCCAGCAGCCAACCATACAGGGATGGGGCCAACGTCCTGACTTTC. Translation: CASSQPYRDGANVLTF.